Each of the 22 T cell receptor beta chains below was sequenced from the same sample in a study of blood T cells in healthy people across ages. The authors ran a second PCR of 7 to 11 cycles using a sample-barcoded 5' primer and a J-beta primer mix. TCRdb recomputed calls from the 5' RACE reads with MiXCR, one row per CDR3 protein. The table lists 2 million or so distinct CDR3 sequences, around 48% of them singletons. The sequencing sample was made of blood. All receptors derive from a woman aged 40 to 50 in good health.

This clonotype was detected only a few times. It may be a read error: a sequence one base away is much more abundant. V usage is TRBV6-5 and J usage is TRBJ1-2; D unresolved. Looked up from germline, CDR1 is MNHEY and CDR2 is SVGAGI. Trimming stripped 7 bases from V and 4 bases from J, with 7 bases between. The CDR3 spans 11 residues. The CDR3 DNA sequence: TGTGCCAGCATCTCCCTCTATGGCTACACCTTC. Translating it yields CASISLYGYTF.

This clonotype has a handful of counts. CDR3 sequence: CSARAYPSFSFSYEQYF. The CDR3 DNA sequence: TGCAGTGCTAGAGCATACCCATCTTTCAGTTTCTCCTACGAGCAGTACTTC. This sequence joins TRBV20-1 and TRBJ2-7; D unresolved. Germline CDR1 and CDR2: DFQATT and SNEGSKA (reference sequence). The CDR3 length is 17 residues. Trimming shortened V by 1 base and J by 0 bases, and 19 bases separated the two germline ends.

V usage is TRBV6-2 or TRBV6-3 and J usage is TRBJ1-5; 10 bases match TRBD1. Germline CDR1 MNHEY, CDR2 SVGEGT. The V segment lost 5 bases and the J segment 2 bases; nucleotides outside the gene matches: 9. CDR3 length: 17 residues. The CDR3 coding sequence is TGTGCCAGCAGTAATCGACAGGGGGCTTTCGGCAATCAGCCCCAGCATTTT. Translated: CASSNRQGAFGNQPQHF.

The chain recombines TRBV4-2 with TRBJ1-4; D is undetermined. Germline-derived CDR1 and CDR2 are LGHNA and YNFKEQ. The CDR3 runs 13 residues. The ends were cut back, 0 bases at V and 5 bases at J, with 4 bases in the middle. CDR3 loop: CASSQDLNEKLFF. CDR3 in DNA: TGTGCCAGCAGCCAAGACTTAAATGAAAAACTGTTTTTT.

CDR3 nucleotide sequence: TGTGCCAGCAGACACCGACTAGCGGGGGTCTACGAGCAGTACTTC. It translates to CASRHRLAGVYEQYF. This rearrangement joins TRBV28 to TRBJ2-7, with 12 positions matching TRBD2. The germline CDR1 and CDR2 sequences are MDHEN and SYDVKM. The J segment lost 3 bases and the V segment lost 6 bases, leaving 6 bases of the junction unmatched. The CDR3 is made up of 15 amino acids. Variable domain in full (rest from reference TRBV28 and TRBJ2-7): DVKVTQSSRYLVKRTGEKVFLECVQDMDHENMFWYRQDPGLGLRLIYFSYDVKMKEKGDIPEGYSVSREKKERFSLILESASTNQTSMYLCASRHRLAGVYEQYFGPGTRLTVT.

This chain joins TRBV7-2 and TRBJ1-1; 7 bases are a match to TRBD1. The trim removed 1 base at V and 8 bases at J, leaving 10 bases unmatched. CDR3 length: 15 amino acids. Germline CDR1 and CDR2: SGHTA and FQGNSA. The DNA of the CDR3 is TGTGCCAGCAGCTTAGACCCGGGACAGCCGACGGAAGCTTTCTTT. It encodes CASSLDPGQPTEAFF.

This clonotype was seen ten or more times. V usage is TRBV20-1 and J usage is TRBJ2-1; the match to TRBD1 covers 7 bases. Germline CDR1 is DFQATT and CDR2 is SNEGSKA (reference sequence). The CDR3 has 14 amino acids. The ends lost 1 base at V and 4 bases at J; junction bases unmatched: 4. CDR3 coding DNA: TGCAGTGCTAGAGTGCCACAGGGGTACAATGAGCAGTTCTTC. Amino acids: CSARVPQGYNEQFF.

The rearrangement joins TRBV20-1 to TRBJ2-1; D may be TRBD2 (6 bases). This CDR3 has 18 amino acids. Trimming took 6 bases from V and 3 from J, leaving 27 bases between them. CDR1 DFQATT and CDR2 SNEGSKA come from the germline V gene (reference sequence). CDR3 amino acids: CSARLDWIHPGGYNEQFF. CDR3 in DNA: TGCAGTGCAAGATTAGATTGGATCCACCCCGGGGGCTACAATGAGCAGTTCTTC.

This clonotype has more than one count but fewer than ten. The V and J genes are TRBV20-1 and TRBJ2-5, with D perhaps matching TRBD1 (5 bases). Germline CDR1 is DFQATT and CDR2 is SNEGSKA (reference sequence). Deletions cut 5 bases from V and 1 base from J, with 17 bases between. The CDR3 spans 15 residues. Written as DNA, the CDR3 is TGCAGTGCTTCCAACAGGCCTAATATCCAAGAGACCCAGTACTTC. It codes for CSASNRPNIQETQYF.

The V gene is TRBV4-3, the J gene TRBJ2-5; D may be TRBD1 (6 bases). Deletions cut 1 base from V and 3 bases from J, with 12 bases between. The CDR3 runs 15 residues. Germline CDR1 and CDR2: LGHNA and YSLEER. CDR3 sequence reads: CASSQGQGSEETQYF. DNA for the CDR3: TGCGCCAGCAGCCAAGGGCAGGGGAGTGAAGAGACCCAGTACTTC.

On this clonotype itself: It may be a read error: a sequence one base away is much more abundant. This chain links TRBV6-2 or TRBV6-3 with TRBJ2-1, with D perhaps matching TRBD1 (5 bases). The germline V and J ends were trimmed by 6 bases and 12 bases, with 15 bases remaining between them. Per germline, CDR1 MNHEY and CDR2 SVGEGT. The CDR3 is 12 amino acids. The CDR3 region is CASSQGNGVQFF. CDR3 bases: TGTGCCAGCAGCCAGGGAAACGGTGTGCAGTTCTTC.

In this sample, this clonotype turned up a few times. This chain links TRBV20-1 with TRBJ1-2; maybe TRBD1 (6 bases). V was pared by 5 bases and J by 4 bases, with 20 bases between. The CDR3 totals 15 residues. Looked up from germline, CDR1 is DFQATT and CDR2 is SNEGSKA (reference sequence). In DNA, the CDR3 is TGCAGTGCTGGACTATTGGACAGCTGGGGCTATGGCTACACCTTC. This translates into CSAGLLDSWGYGYTF.

The chain is built from TRBV12-3 or TRBV12-4 and TRBJ2-2, with a possible D match to TRBD1 (6 bases). The CDR3 extends over 14 amino acids. Trimming removed 6 bases from V and 3 bases from J, with 11 bases in between. The chain's CDR3 is CASSLYRDTGELFF. The CDR3 DNA sequence: TGTGCCAGCAGCCTCTACAGGGACACCGGGGAGCTGTTTTTT.

The rearrangement uses TRBV9 and TRBJ2-4; 8 nucleotides match TRBD2. The J call is uncertain, as TRBJ2-7 better fits the DNA end. This CDR3 has 16 residues. Germline CDR1 reads SGDLS; CDR2 reads YYNGEE. For the CDR3, the DNA is TGTGCCAGCAGCGCTCAGTCGCGGGGGGACGACTACGAGCAGTACTTC. Its protein product is CASSAQSRGDDYEQYF.

J is TRBJ2-5 and V is TRBV2; 10 bases fit TRBD1. Germline CDR1 SNHLY, CDR2 FYNNEI. Trimming cost V 4 bases and J 5 bases; bases outside gene matches: 7. The CDR3 is 15 amino acids. In DNA form, the CDR3 reads TGTGCCAGCAGTGCCGCGGGACAGGGGACTGAGACCCAGTACTTC. It is translated as CASSAAGQGTETQYF.

J is TRBJ2-1 and V is TRBV10-3; tentative D call: TRBD2 (5 bases). Germline-derived CDR1 and CDR2 are ENHRY and SYGVKD. V was trimmed by 3 bases and J by 7 bases, leaving 10 bases between them. This CDR3 has 13 amino acids. Written as DNA, the CDR3 is TGTGCCATCAGTGATGGCGGGTTGAATGAGCAGTTCTTC. Protein product: CAISDGGLNEQFF.

The J gene is TRBJ2-7, the V gene TRBV28; 7 nucleotides align to TRBD1. Losses at the gene ends were 6 bases for V and 2 bases for J; bases not matched to a gene: 7. CDR3 length: 14 amino acids. Germline V lookup: CDR1 MDHEN, CDR2 SYDVKM. The CDR3 bases are TGTGCCAGCAGGGACGGGACAGAGCCCTACGAGCAGTACTTC. This encodes CASRDGTEPYEQYF.

This clonotype was seen once. V usage is TRBV20-1 and J usage is TRBJ1-2, with a weak D call TRBD1 (5 bases). CDR1 DFQATT and CDR2 SNEGSKA come from the germline V gene (reference sequence). Trimming took off 3 bases at V and 2 bases at J, with 10 bases between the two ends. CDR3 length equals 13 residues. The CDR3 reads CSASRDTNYGYTF. Here the CDR3 DNA reads TGCAGTGCTAGCAGGGATACGAACTATGGCTACACCTTC.

This clonotype was picked up a small number of times. V and J are TRBV25-1 and TRBJ2-7, with D possibly being TRBD1 (5 bases). V shed 4 bases and J shed 6 bases, with 19 bases lying between them. The CDR3 has 15 amino acids. Germline loops: CDR1 MGHDK, CDR2 SYGVNS. The CDR3 reads CASSGYRPENAEQYF. The CDR3, as DNA: TGTGCCAGCAGTGGTTACAGGCCTGAGAACGCCGAGCAGTACTTC.

This clonotype was observed a single time. CDR3 amino acids: CATSDVQVGNEQFF. CDR3 sequence (DNA): TGTGCCACCAGTGATGTCCAGGTAGGGAATGAGCAGTTCTTC. This rearrangement joins TRBV24-1 to TRBJ2-1; unclear D gene. The CDR3 sequence is 14 residues long. Germline CDR1 and CDR2: KGHDR and SFDVKD. The ends were cut back, 3 bases at V and 7 bases at J, with 12 bases in the middle.

The gene calls are TRBV6-2 or TRBV6-3 and TRBJ2-7; 9 nucleotides agree with TRBD1. The V gene's germline CDR1 is MNHEY and CDR2 SVGEGT. V was pared by 8 bases and J by 6 bases, with 14 bases of the junction left unmatched. This CDR3 is 15 amino acids long. CDR3 sequence (DNA): TGTGCCAGCGGAACAGGGGGCGCGGGTAGGAGCGAGCAGTACTTC. This gives the protein CASGTGGAGRSEQYF.

This chain connects TRBV5-6 to TRBJ1-2; 7 bases fit TRBD1. The ends lost 3 bases at V and 8 bases at J; junction bases unmatched: 4. The germline V gene encodes CDR1 SGHDT and CDR2 YYEEEE. The CDR3 sequence is 12 residues long. The CDR3 sequence: CASSWGQKGYTF. The DNA of the CDR3 is TGTGCCAGCAGCTGGGGACAGAAGGGCTACACCTTC. The full variable domain, with the rest looked up from reference TRBV5-6 and TRBJ1-2, is DAGVTQSPTHLIKTRGQQVTLRCSPKSGHDTVSWYQQALGQGPQFIFQYYEEEERQRGNFPDRFSGHQFPNYSSELNVNALLLGDSALYLCASSWGQKGYTFGSGTRLTVV.